These 16 T cell receptor beta chains were sequenced from one sample in a study of T cells in Graves' hyperthyroidism and ophthalmopathy. Amplification yielded TCR beta CDR3 regions, with RNA transcripts as the source. First-round RT-PCR of the TCR CDR3 relied on the HTBI primer set. A single record per CDR3 protein comes from TCRdb applying MiXCR to the multiplex PCR reads. The top ten clones hold more than 25% of a sample with about 520,000 distinct CDR3 sequences, roughly 20% of them seen once. The source material was blood. The receptors derive from a man in his late teens or twenties with Graves' hyperthyroidism.

This clonotype was observed a handful of times. The genes are TRBV14 and TRBJ1-1; weak D call: TRBD1 (5 bases). With 3 bases removed from V and 4 bases from J, the gap between germline ends came to 9 bases. CDR3 length: 13 amino acids. The germline V gene has CDR1 SGHDN and CDR2 FVKESK. CDR3 sequence (DNA): TGTGCCAGCAGCCAGTTTGGGGGCACTGAAGCTTTCTTT. It yields the protein CASSQFGGTEAFF.

J is TRBJ2-7 and V is TRBV4-1, with 8 bases identical to TRBD1. The ends lost 1 base at V and 2 bases at J; junction bases unmatched: 4. This CDR3 region has 15 residues. Germline CDR1 reads MGHRA; CDR2 reads YSYEKL. The CDR3 bases are TGCGCCAGCAGCCAAGGCGACAGGGGTACCTACGAGCAGTACTTC. It yields the protein CASSQGDRGTYEQYF.

Many counts were recorded for this clonotype. The chain recombines TRBV28 with TRBJ1-2; perhaps TRBD1 as D (6 bases). CDR1 and CDR2 (germline): MDHEN, SYDVKM. There are 13 residues in the CDR3. V was shortened by 1 base and J by 8 bases, with 11 bases between the two germline ends. The DNA for the CDR3 is TGTGCCAGCAGTTTATCCGACAGGAAGGGCTACACCTTC. Translated, it gives CASSLSDRKGYTF.

The chain carries TRBV30 and TRBJ1-1; possible D gene TRBD1, 5 bases. This CDR3 has 16 amino acids. CDR1 GTSNPN and CDR2 SVGIG come from the germline V gene (reference sequence). Trimming stripped 1 base from V and 6 bases from J, with 21 bases between. CDR3 coding DNA: TGTGCCTGGAGTGGGAACTTTGTGAGGGGAGGTCCTGAAGCTTTCTTT. Protein sequence: CAWSGNFVRGGPEAFF.

This clonotype was found a few times. At one end the junction does not follow the germline gene, possibly because of a read error. The rearrangement joins TRBV2 to TRBJ1-1, with D uncertain. Germline assignment: CDR1 SNHLY and CDR2 FYNNEI. CDR3 length: 11 residues. Here the CDR3 reads CASSFNTEALF. CDR3 coding DNA: TGTGCCAGCAGTTTTAACACTGAAGCTCTCTTT.

This clonotype was counted ten times or more. The chain is built from TRBV11-1 and TRBJ1-1; 9 bases match TRBD1. Germline lookup yields CDR1 SGHAT and CDR2 FQDESV (reference sequence). CDR3 length: 17 amino acids. J was trimmed by 5 bases and V by 2 bases; bases with no gene match: 12. CDR3 sequence reads: CASSLYPWTGVNTEAFF. The CDR3 DNA is TGTGCCAGCAGCTTATACCCATGGACAGGGGTCAATACTGAAGCTTTCTTT.

This clonotype was observed at least ten times. The CDR3 is CASSVDKWPYGYTF. The CDR3 DNA is TGTGCCAGCAGCGTAGATAAGTGGCCCTATGGCTACACCTTC. The chain has TRBV9 and TRBJ1-2; no definite D call. The CDR3 totals 14 residues. CDR1 SGDLS and CDR2 YYNGEE come from the germline V gene. The germline V and J ends were trimmed by 0 bases and 4 bases, with 10 bases remaining between them.

This clonotype was detected only a few times. One end of the junction does not line up with germline, which may come from a read error. The V gene is TRBV12-3 or TRBV12-4, the J gene TRBJ1-1, with 7 bases aligning to TRBD1. The CDR3 covers 14 residues. CDR3 sequence reads: CAGRGQLMNAEAFF. CDR3 nucleotide sequence: TGTGCCGGCAGGGGACAGCTGATGAACGCTGAAGCTTTCTTT.

There are many counts of this clonotype. Since a much larger clone is just one base distant, this may be a read error. The chain recombines TRBV6-1 with TRBJ2-7, with 7 bases identical to TRBD1. The CDR3 is 14 residues long. With V trimmed by 5 bases and J by 9 bases, 13 bases remained unmatched. Germline CDR1 is MNHNS and CDR2 is SASEGT. The CDR3 here is CASSPGQFTSGQYF. CDR3 coding DNA: TGTGCCAGCAGTCCGGGACAGTTTACATCCGGGCAGTACTTC.

This clonotype was picked up many times. This rearrangement joins TRBV28 to TRBJ2-3, with a tentative D call TRBD2 (5 bases). Looked up from germline, CDR1 is MDHEN and CDR2 is SYDVKM. The CDR3 extends over 12 amino acids. Trimming took 3 bases from V and 7 from J, leaving 8 bases between them. Here the CDR3 reads CASSFSGNTQYF. CDR3 bases: TGTGCCAGCAGTTTCTCCGGGAATACGCAGTATTTT.

This clonotype was recorded many times. V usage is TRBV28 and J usage is TRBJ1-2; no firm D call. This CDR3 region has 12 residues. V gave up 5 bases and J gave up 3 bases, with 7 bases separating them. Per germline, CDR1 MDHEN and CDR2 SYDVKM. For the CDR3, the DNA is TGTGCCAGCAGTCTCCAGGACTATGGCTACACCTTC. Translation gives CASSLQDYGYTF.

Only a few counts were recorded for this clonotype. The chain couples TRBV11-2 to TRBJ1-3, with no clear D. The germline CDR1 and CDR2 sequences are SGHAT and FQNNGV. Trimming stripped 3 bases from V and 2 bases from J, with 5 bases between. This CDR3 is built from 13 residues. CDR3 region: CASSFPAGNTIYF. CDR3 bases: TGTGCCAGCAGCTTCCCCGCTGGAAACACCATATATTTT.

The rearrangement joins TRBV6-1 to TRBJ1-1; D is uncertain. Germline-derived CDR1 and CDR2 are MNHNS and SASEGT. This CDR3 spans 14 amino acids. V dropped 6 bases and J dropped 5 bases, with 16 bases sitting between them. The CDR3 coding sequence is TGTGCCAGCAGCATCTCGGACGGTTGGACTGAAGCTTTCTTT. Amino acid sequence: CASSISDGWTEAFF.

The chain employs TRBV28 and TRBJ2-3; D ambiguous. The length of the CDR3 is 13 residues. V gave up 3 bases and J gave up 2 bases, with 6 bases separating them. Germline V gene sequence: CDR1 MDHEN, CDR2 SYDVKM. The CDR3 bases are TGTGCCAGCAGTTTGCAGGACACAGATACGCAGTATTTT. Its protein is CASSLQDTDTQYF.

V usage is TRBV19 and J usage is TRBJ2-7, with D uncertain. CDR3 length: 13 amino acids. V was pared by 6 bases and J by 2 bases, with 11 bases between. The V gene's germline CDR1 is LNHDA and CDR2 SQIVND (reference sequence). CDR3 residues: CASSVGGTYEQYF. DNA for the CDR3: TGTGCCAGTAGCGTGGGCGGAACCTACGAGCAGTACTTC.

This clonotype was recorded a few times. Being one base from a much bigger clone, this may be a read error. The CDR3 DNA follows: TGTGCCAGCAGGCTGACGGGACACCAGAACACTGAAGCTTGCTTT. It is translated as CASRLTGHQNTEACF. The gene calls are TRBV12-3 or TRBV12-4 and TRBJ1-1; perhaps TRBD1 as D (6 bases). The CDR3 is 15 residues long.